This T cell receptor beta chain was profiled in a study of blood T cells in healthy people across ages. Primed by a sample-barcoded 5' primer and a J-beta primer mix, a second PCR proceeded for about 6 to 11 cycles. Each CDR3 protein is one row after TCRdb ran MiXCR on the 5' RACE reads. This table holds approximately 320,000 distinct CDR3 sequences, roughly a quarter found once. This clonotype has a handful of counts. Its specificity is not known. The CDR3 is 13 residues long. Trimming cost V 5 bases and J 3 bases, with 10 bases left between them. Germline CDR1 and CDR2: MDHEN and SYDVKM. Study results and caveats: Significant beta diversity loss was already apparent by age roughly 44, declining roughly linearly.

The source material was blood. This TCR came from a woman between 65 and 79 years old in good health. The chain uses TRBV28 and TRBJ2-5; D is perhaps TRBD1 (6 bases). The CDR3 DNA sequence: TGTGCCAGCAGTCCAGGGGTCAAAGAGACCCAGTACTTC. It specifies CASSPGVKETQYF.